This T cell receptor (beta chain) was retrieved from a study of identical twins. Via MiXCR, TCRdb re-called the 5' RACE reads, giving one row per CDR3 protein. The table has hundreds of thousands of distinct CDR3 sequences, about 24% seen once. The CDR3 extends over 16 amino acids. The germline V gene encodes CDR1 SEHNR and CDR2 FQNEAQ (reference sequence). V shed 1 base, J shed 5 bases, and the junction held 8 bases outside the gene matches. These same data were also listed under a study on T cells expressing NK-cell markers. That source reports: The eight sequenced donors comprised seven who were HCMV-seropositive and one who was seronegative.

The chain is built from TRBV7-9 and TRBJ1-1; 9 positions match TRBD1. The clonotype was recovered from a woman aged 18-29 years in good health. The sample comprised CD4+ T cells sorted from blood. CDR3 protein: CASSLGGTGRVTEAFF. The CDR3 region has the DNA TGTGCCAGCAGCTTAGGAGGGACAGGGCGGGTAACTGAAGCTTTCTTT.